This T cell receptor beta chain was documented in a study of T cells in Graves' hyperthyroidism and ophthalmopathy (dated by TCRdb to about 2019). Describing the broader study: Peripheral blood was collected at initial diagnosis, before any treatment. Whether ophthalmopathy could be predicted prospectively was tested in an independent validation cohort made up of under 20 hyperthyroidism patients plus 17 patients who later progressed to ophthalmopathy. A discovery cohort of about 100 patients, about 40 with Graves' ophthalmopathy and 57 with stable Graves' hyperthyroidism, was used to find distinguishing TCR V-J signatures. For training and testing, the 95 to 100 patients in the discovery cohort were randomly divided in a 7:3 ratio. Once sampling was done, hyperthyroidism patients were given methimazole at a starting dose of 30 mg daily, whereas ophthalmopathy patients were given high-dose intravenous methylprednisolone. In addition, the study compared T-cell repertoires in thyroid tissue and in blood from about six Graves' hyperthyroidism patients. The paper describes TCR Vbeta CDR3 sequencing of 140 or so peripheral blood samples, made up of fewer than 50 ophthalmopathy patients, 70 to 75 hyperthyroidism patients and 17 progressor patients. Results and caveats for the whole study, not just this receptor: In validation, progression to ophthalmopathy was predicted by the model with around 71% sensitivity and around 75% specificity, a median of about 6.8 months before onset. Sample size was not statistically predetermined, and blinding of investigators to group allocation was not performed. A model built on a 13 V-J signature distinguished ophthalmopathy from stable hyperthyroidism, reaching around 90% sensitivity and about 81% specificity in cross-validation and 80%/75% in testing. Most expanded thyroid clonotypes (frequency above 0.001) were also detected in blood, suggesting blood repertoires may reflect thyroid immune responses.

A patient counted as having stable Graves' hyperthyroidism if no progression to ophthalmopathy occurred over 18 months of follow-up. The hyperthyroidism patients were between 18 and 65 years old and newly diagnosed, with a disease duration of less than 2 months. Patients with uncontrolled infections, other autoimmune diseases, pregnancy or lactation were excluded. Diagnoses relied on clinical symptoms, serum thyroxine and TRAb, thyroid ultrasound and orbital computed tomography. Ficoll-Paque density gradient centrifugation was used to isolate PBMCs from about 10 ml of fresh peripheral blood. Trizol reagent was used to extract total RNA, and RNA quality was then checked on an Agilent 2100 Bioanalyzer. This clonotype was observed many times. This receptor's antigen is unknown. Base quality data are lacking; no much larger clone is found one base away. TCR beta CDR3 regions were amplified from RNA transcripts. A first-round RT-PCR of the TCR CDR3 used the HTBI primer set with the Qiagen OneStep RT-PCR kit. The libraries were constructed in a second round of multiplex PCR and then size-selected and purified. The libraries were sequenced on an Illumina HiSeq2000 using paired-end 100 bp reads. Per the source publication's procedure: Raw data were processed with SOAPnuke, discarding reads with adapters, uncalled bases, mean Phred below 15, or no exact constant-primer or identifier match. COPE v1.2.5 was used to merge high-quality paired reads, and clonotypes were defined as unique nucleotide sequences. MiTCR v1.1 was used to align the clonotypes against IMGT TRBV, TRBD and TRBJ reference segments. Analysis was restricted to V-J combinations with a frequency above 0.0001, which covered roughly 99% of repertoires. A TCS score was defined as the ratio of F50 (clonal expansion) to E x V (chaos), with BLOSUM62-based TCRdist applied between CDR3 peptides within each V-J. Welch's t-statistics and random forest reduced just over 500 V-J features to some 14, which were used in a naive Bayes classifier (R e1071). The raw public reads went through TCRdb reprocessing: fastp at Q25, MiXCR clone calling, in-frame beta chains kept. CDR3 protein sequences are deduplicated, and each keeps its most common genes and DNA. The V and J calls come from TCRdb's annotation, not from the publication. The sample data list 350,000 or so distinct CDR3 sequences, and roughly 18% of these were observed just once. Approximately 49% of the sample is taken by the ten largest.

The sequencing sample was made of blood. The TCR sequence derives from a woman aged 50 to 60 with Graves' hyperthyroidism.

The CDR3 region has the sequence CASSAFSGGSTDTQYF. The nucleotide sequence is TGTGCCAGCAGCGCCTTTAGCGGGGGCAGCACAGATACGCAGTATTTT. Here the chain combines TRBV7-9 and TRBJ2-3; a stretch of 9 junction bases matches TRBD2. The CDR3 goes from the cysteine to the phenylalanine over 16 residues. Only CDR3 DNA is held: 48 bases, read in frame from base 1. Here V drops 5 bases and J drops 0 bases, and the junction holds 6 bases not matched to any gene. CDR1 and CDR2 are drawn from the germline V gene (reference sequence): SEHNR, FQNEAQ. Reference TRBV7-9 and TRBJ2-3 genes cover what lies past the CDR3, so the full variable domain is DTGVSQNPRHKITKRGQNVTFRCDPISEHNRLYWYRQTLGQGPEFLTYFQNEAQLEKSRLLSDRFSAERPKGSFSTLEIQRTEQGDSAMYLCASSAFSGGSTDTQYFGPGTRLTVL.